Detailed here is one T cell receptor (beta chain). The antigen is not known. The data were obtained in a study of coeliac disease. Trimming left V 3 bases short and J 7 bases short, with 14 bases between. The V gene's germline CDR1 is SGHRS and CDR2 YFSETQ. The CDR3 is 14 amino acids. Using immunoSEQ multiplex PCR, the repertoire was profiled, and TCRdb retains in-frame clones only, with some absent. This sample carries 3,500 or so clones, 71% of them seen once, and the ten largest clones take roughly 20%. Study observations and caveats: In active celiac disease, intraepithelial and lamina propria TRB and TRG repertoires were less clonal than controls.

V gene TRBV5-1 combines with J gene TRBJ2-1; D is possibly TRBD1 (6 bases). Sequences were obtained from lymphocytes from the gut lamina propria. The source of this sequence is a man older than 75 without celiac disease. DNA for the CDR3: TGCGCCAGCAGCTCTCCAGGGGCAGGGAATGAGCAGTTCTTC. Encoded protein: CASSSPGAGNEQFF.